The 4 T cell receptor beta chains in this list originate from one sample, sequenced in a study of CD8+ T cells in alopecia areata. Extraction and reverse transcription of RNA yielded cDNA as the sequencing template. Here immunoSEQ multiplex PCR was the method, and the copy in TCRdb shows in-frame clones only, minus some. The sample includes 95,000 to 150,000 clones, about 50% of them seen just once. Sequencing was done on a sample of NKG2D-low CD8+ T cells sorted from blood. These receptors all come from a human donor with alopecia areata.

This clone has more than one count but fewer than ten. The chain recombines TRBV29-1 with TRBJ2-5; TRBD2 matches at 8 bases. The CDR3 is 11 residues long. Germline V gene data show CDR1 as SQVTM and CDR2 as ANQGSEA. V shed 2 bases, J shed 9 bases, and the junction held 2 bases outside the gene matches. CDR3 sequence reads: CSVEIGGAQYF. Written as DNA, the CDR3 is TGCAGCGTTGAAATCGGGGGGGCCCAGTACTTC. Together with reference TRBV29-1 and TRBJ2-5, the CDR3 gives the full variable domain: SAVISQKPSRDICQRGTSLTIQCQVDSQVTMMFWYRQQPGQSLTLIATANQGSEATYESGFVIDKFPISRPNLTFSTLTVSNMSPEDSSIYLCSVEIGGAQYFGPGTRLLVL.

This chain links TRBV2 with TRBJ2-4; D might be TRBD1 (5 bases). Trimming removed 1 base from V and 9 bases from J, with 7 bases in between. The CDR3 is made up of 12 amino acids. Germline lookup yields CDR1 SNHLY and CDR2 FYNNEI. As DNA, the CDR3 is TGTGCCAGCAGTGAAGTAGGGGCCATTCAGTACTTC. It encodes CASSEVGAIQYF.

The chain recombines TRBV6-5 with TRBJ2-1, with 9 bases fitting TRBD2. The CDR3 runs 16 residues. V shed 2 bases and J 8 bases; nucleotides not matched to a gene: 10. CDR1 is MNHEY and CDR2 is SVGAGI in the germline V gene. The chain's CDR3 is CASSYLSGGRSDEQFF. The CDR3 nucleotides are TGTGCCAGCAGTTACCTTAGCGGGGGACGATCTGATGAGCAGTTCTTC.

The V and J genes are TRBV27 and TRBJ2-7; D gene uncertain. The CDR3 contains 14 residues. Looked up from germline, CDR1 is MNHEY and CDR2 is SMNVEV (reference sequence). V was shortened by 2 bases and J by 3 bases, with 11 bases between the two germline ends. The CDR3 loop is CASSLKQEDYEQYF. The CDR3 DNA reads TGTGCCAGCAGTTTAAAACAAGAAGACTACGAGCAGTACTTC.